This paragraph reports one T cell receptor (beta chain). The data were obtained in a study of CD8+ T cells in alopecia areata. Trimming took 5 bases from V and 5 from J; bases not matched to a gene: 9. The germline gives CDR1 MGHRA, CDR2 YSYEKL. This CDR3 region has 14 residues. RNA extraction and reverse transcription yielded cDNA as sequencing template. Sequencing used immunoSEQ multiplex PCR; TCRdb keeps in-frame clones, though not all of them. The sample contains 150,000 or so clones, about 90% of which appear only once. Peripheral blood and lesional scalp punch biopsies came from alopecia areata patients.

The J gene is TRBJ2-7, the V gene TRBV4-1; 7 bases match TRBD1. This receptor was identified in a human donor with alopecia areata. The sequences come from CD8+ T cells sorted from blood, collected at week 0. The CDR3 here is CASSSYDRVHEQYF. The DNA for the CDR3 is TGCGCCAGCAGCTCGTACGACAGGGTCCACGAGCAGTACTTC.